This T cell receptor beta chain was retrieved from a study of cytomegalovirus exposure and HLA in healthy donors. General study findings and limits: When the data were analyzed later, several of the most significant clusters appeared to be linked to common viral pathogens. With high specificity and sensitivity, the classifier reportedly diagnosed cytomegalovirus status. Sequencing likely caused a cluster of highly shared sequence variants.

The study ran its PCR with 60 Vbeta and 13 Jbeta primers. Sequencing was performed with immunoSEQ multiplex PCR; in TCRdb, only in-frame clones are kept and a portion is missing. The sample has about 160,000 clones; about 80% are singletons. Details on this clone: Its antigen remains unidentified.

V lost 4 bases and J lost 9; bases outside the gene matches: 8. The CDR3 runs 15 residues. Germline V gene data show CDR1 as MDHEN and CDR2 as SYDVKM. This clonotype originated in a woman aged 45-60 years in good health and CMV-seronegative. The gene calls are TRBV28 and TRBJ1-6, with TRBD1 identical over 8 bases. The sample comprised PBMCs. The CDR3 bases are TGTGCCAGCAGTTCTCCGGGACAGGCATTTTCACCCCTCCACTTT. This sequence encodes CASSSPGQAFSPLHF.